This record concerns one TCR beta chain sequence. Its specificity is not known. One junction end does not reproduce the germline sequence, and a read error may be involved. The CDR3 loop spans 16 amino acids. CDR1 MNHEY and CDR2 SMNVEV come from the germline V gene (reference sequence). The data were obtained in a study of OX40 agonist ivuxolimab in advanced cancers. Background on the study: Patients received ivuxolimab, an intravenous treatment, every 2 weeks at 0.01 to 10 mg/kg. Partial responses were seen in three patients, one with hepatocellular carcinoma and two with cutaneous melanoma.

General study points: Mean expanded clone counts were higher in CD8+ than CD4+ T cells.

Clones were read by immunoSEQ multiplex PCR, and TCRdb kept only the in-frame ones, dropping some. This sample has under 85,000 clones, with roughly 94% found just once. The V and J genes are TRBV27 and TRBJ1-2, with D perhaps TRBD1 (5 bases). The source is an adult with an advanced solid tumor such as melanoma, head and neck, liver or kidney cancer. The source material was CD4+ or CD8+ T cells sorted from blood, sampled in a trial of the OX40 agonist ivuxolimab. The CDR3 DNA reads TGTGCCAGCAGCCGTACCTTTGACGGGGCGGTCTATGGCTGCACCTTC. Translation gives CASSRTFDGAVYGCTF.